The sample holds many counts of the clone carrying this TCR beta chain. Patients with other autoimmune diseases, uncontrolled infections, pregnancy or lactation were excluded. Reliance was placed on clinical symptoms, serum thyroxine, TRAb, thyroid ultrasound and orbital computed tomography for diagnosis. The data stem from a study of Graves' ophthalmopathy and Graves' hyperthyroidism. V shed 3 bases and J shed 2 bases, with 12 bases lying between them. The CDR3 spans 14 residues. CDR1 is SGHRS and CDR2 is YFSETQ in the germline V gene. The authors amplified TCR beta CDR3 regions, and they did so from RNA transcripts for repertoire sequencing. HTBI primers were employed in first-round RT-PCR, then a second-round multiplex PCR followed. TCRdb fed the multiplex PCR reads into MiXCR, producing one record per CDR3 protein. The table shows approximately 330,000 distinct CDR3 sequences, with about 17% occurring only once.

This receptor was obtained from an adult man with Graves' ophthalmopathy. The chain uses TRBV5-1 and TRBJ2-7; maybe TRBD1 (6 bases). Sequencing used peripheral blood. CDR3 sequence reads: CASSSGDGPYEQYF. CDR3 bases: TGCGCCAGCAGCTCAGGGGACGGTCCCTACGAGCAGTACTTC.